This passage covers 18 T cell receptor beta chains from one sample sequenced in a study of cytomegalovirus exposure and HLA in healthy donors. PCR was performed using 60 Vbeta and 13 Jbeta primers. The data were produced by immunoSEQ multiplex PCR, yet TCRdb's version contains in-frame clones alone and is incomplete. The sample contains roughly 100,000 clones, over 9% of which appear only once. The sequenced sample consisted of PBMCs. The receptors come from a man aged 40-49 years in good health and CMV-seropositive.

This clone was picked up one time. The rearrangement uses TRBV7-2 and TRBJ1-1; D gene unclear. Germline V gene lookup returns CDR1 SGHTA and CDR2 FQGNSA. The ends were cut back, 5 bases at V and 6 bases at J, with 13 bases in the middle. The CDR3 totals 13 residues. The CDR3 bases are TGTGCCAGCAGCCGCGGGGAGTACGCTGAAGCTTTCTTT. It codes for CASSRGEYAEAFF. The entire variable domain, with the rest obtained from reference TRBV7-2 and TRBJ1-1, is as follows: GAGVSQSPSNKVTEKGKDVELRCDPISGHTALYWYRQSLGQGLEFLIYFQGNSAPDKSGLPSDRFSAERTGGSVSTLTIQRTQQEDSAVYLCASSRGEYAEAFFGQGTRLTVV.

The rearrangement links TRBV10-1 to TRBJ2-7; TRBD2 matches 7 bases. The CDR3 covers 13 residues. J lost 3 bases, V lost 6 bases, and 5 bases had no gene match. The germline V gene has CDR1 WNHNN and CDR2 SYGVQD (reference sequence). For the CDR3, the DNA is TGCGCCAGCAGCCGGGGGGTTGGCTACGAGCAGTACTTC. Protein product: CASSRGVGYEQYF.

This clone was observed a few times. CDR3 bases: TGTGCCAGCAGCCCCACTAGCTCCCGGGAGACCCAGTACTTC. Translation gives CASSPTSSRETQYF. The chain is built from TRBV14 and TRBJ2-5, with a possible D match to TRBD2 (6 bases). Germline assignment: CDR1 SGHDN and CDR2 FVKESK. The CDR3 has 14 amino acids. V was cut by 4 bases and J by 5 bases, with 14 bases left in between. Drawing the rest from reference TRBV14 and TRBJ2-5, the complete variable domain is EAGVTQFPSHSVIEKGQTVTLRCDPISGHDNLYWYRRVMGKEIKFLLHFVKESKQDESGMPNNRFLAERTGGTYSTLKVQPAELEDSGVYFCASSPTSSRETQYFGPGTRLLVL.

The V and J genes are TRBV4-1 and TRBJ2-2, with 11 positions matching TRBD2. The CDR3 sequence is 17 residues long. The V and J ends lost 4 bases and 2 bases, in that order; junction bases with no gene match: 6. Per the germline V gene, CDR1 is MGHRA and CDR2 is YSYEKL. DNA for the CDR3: TGCGCCAGCAGCCGACCGGGACTAGCGGTAAACACCGGGGAGCTGTTTTTT. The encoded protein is CASSRPGLAVNTGELFF.

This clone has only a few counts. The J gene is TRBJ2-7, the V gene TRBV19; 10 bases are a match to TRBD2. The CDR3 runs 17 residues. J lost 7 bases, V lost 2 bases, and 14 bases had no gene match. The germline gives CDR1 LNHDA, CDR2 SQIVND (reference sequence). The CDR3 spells CASSIQGLAGEGKEQYF. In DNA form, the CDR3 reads TGTGCCAGTAGTATACAGGGGCTAGCGGGAGAAGGGAAAGAGCAGTACTTC.

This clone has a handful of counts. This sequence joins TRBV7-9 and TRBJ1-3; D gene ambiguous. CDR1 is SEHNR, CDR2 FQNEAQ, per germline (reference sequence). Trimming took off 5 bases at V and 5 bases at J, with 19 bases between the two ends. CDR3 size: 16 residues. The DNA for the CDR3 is TGTGCCAGCAGCCTTCTCCCGCGGCCCGACCGAAACACCATATATTTT. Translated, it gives CASSLLPRPDRNTIYF.

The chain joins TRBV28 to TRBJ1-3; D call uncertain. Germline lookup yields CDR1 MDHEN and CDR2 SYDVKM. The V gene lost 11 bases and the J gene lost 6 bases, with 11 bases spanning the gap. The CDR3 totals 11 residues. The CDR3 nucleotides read TGTGCCGTCAACATCGAAAACACCATATATTTT. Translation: CAVNIENTIYF.

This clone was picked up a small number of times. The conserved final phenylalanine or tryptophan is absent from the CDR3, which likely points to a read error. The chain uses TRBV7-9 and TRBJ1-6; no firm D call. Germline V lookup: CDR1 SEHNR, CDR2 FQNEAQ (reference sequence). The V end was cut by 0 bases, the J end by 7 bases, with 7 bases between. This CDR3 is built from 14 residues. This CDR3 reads CASSLAQRNSPLHL. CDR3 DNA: TGTGCCAGCAGCTTAGCACAGAGAAATTCACCCCTCCACCTT.

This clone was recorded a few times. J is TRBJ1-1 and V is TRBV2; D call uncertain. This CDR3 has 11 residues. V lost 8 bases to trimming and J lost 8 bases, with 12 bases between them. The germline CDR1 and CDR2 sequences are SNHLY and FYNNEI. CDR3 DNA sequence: TGTGCCAGCGTCGAGGGATCGGAAGCTTTCTTT. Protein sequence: CASVEGSEAFF.

In DNA, the CDR3 is TGTGCCAGCAGCAACGGGACTAGCGTCTACAATGAGCAGTTCTTC. Translating it yields CASSNGTSVYNEQFF. V gene TRBV21-1 combines with J gene TRBJ2-1; TRBD2, the table's D call, lacks a check against the DNA. TRBV21-1 is a pseudogene locus. This CDR3 has 15 residues.

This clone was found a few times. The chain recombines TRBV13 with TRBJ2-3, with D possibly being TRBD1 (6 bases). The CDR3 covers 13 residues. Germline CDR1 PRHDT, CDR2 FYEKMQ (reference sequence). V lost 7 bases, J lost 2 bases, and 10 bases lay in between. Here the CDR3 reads CASTGAVTDTQYF. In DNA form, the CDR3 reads TGTGCCAGCACAGGGGCCGTCACAGATACGCAGTATTTT. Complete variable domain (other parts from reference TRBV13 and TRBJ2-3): AAGVIQSPRHLIKEKRETATLKCYPIPRHDTVYWYQQGPGQDPQFLISFYEKMQSDKGSIPDRFSAQQFSDYHSELNMSSLELGDSALYFCASTGAVTDTQYFGPGTRLTVL.

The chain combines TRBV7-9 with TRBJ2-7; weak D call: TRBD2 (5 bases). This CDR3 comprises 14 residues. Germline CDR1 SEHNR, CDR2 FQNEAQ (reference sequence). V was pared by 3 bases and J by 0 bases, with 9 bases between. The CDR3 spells CASSFTGNSYEQYF. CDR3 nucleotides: TGTGCCAGCAGCTTCACCGGGAACTCCTACGAGCAGTACTTC.

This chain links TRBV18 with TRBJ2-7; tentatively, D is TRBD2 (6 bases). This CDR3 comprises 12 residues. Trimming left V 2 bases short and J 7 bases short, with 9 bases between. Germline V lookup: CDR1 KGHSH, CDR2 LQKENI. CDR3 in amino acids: CASSPASDEQYF. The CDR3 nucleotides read TGTGCCAGCTCACCAGCTAGCGATGAGCAGTACTTC.

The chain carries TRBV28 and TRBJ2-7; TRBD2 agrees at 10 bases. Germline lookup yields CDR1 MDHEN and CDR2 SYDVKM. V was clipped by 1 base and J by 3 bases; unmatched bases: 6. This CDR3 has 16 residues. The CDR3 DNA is TGTGCCAGCAGTTTATCGGGGGGACTAGCGATCTACGAGCAGTACTTC. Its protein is CASSLSGGLAIYEQYF.

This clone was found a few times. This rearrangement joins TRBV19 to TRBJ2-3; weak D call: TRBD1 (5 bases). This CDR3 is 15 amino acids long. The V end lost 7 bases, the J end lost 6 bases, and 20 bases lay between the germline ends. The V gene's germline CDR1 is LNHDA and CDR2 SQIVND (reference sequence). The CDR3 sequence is CASTSPPQGEDTQYF. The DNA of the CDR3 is TGTGCCAGTACCTCCCCCCCGCAGGGTGAGGATACGCAGTATTTT.

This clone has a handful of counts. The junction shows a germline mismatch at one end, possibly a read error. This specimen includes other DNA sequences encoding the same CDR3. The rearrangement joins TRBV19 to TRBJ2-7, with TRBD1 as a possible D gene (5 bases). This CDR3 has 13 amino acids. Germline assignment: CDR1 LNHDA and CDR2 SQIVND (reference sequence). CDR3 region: CASSIGQGYEQYF. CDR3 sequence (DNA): TGTGCCAGCAGTATCGGGCAGGGCTACGAGCAGTACTTC.

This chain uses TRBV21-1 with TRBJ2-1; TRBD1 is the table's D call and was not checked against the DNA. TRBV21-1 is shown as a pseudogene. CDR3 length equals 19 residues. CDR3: CASTRSGGRPPFLYNEQFF. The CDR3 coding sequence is TGTGCCAGCACCCGATCAGGGGGGAGGCCACCCTTCCTCTACAATGAGCAGTTCTTC.

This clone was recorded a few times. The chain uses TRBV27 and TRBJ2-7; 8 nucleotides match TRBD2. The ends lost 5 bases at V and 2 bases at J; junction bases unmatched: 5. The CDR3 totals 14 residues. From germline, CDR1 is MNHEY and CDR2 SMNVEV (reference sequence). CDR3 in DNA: TGTGCCAGCAGTAGCGGGAGCAGCCCCTACGAGCAGTACTTC. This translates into CASSSGSSPYEQYF.